This is a list of T cell receptor beta chains from one sample in a study of blood T cells in healthy people across ages. MiXCR, applied by TCRdb to the 5' RACE reads, yields one record per CDR3 protein. The table includes hundreds of thousands of distinct CDR3 sequences, approximately 53% detected once. Sequences were obtained from blood. The receptors derive from a man aged 40-50 years in good health. The CDR3 runs from the conserved cysteine through the conserved F or W. The D gene is left open where the match is weak. A row's size may be missing; if present it is once, few, many or a size class.

d_call	v_call	clone_size	j_call	cdr3_aa	cdr3_nt
NA	TRBV24-1	NA	TRBJ1-2	CATSDPGQLGYTF	TGTGCCACCAGTGATCCGGGACAACTTGGCTACACCTTC
NA	TRBV20-1	NA	TRBJ2-7	CSARDYVQNSYEQYF	TGCAGTGCTAGAGATTACGTACAGAACTCGTACGAGCAGTACTTC
NA	TRBV29-1	NA	TRBJ1-2	CSVVGGEDGYGYTF	TGCAGCGTTGTAGGGGGGGAAGACGGCTATGGCTACACCTTC
NA	TRBV29-1	NA	TRBJ2-5	CSVSGDETQYF	TGCAGCGTTTCAGGGGATGAGACCCAGTACTTC
TRBD1	TRBV11-3	few	TRBJ2-3	CASSSGTGVRVVTQYF	TGTGCCAGCAGTTCCGGGACAGGGGTTCGTGTGGTTACGCAGTATTTT
NA	TRBV11-2	few	TRBJ1-2	CASSHLREGGGYTF	TGTGCCAGCAGCCACCTGAGGGAGGGCGGCGGCTACACCTTC
TRBD1	TRBV28	NA	TRBJ1-1	CASSKGAVNTEAFF	TGTGCCAGCAGTAAGGGGGCAGTGAACACTGAAGCTTTCTTT
TRBD2	TRBV27	NA	TRBJ2-7	CASIGWSGGYEQYF	TGTGCCAGCATCGGGTGGAGCGGGGGCTACGAGCAGTACTTC
TRBD1	TRBV29-1	NA	TRBJ2-7	CSVETGGLVEQYF	TGCAGCGTGGAGACAGGGGGCTTGGTCGAGCAGTACTTC
NA	TRBV14	NA	TRBJ2-1	CASSRRERTVSSYNEQFF	TGTGCCAGCAGCCGAAGAGAGAGGACGGTAAGCTCCTACAATGAGCAGTTCTTC
TRBD1	TRBV7-2	NA	TRBJ2-7	CASSSPGQRHYEQYF	TGTGCCAGCAGCTCGCCGGGACAGCGACACTACGAGCAGTACTTC
NA	TRBV29-1	NA	TRBJ1-1	CSVEDETGWNTEAFF	TGCAGCGTTGAAGACGAGACAGGTTGGAACACTGAAGCTTTCTTT
NA	TRBV6-1	NA	TRBJ2-7	CASSDQGISYEQYF	TGTGCCAGCAGTGACCAGGGGATCTCCTACGAGCAGTACTTC
TRBD2	TRBV28	once	TRBJ2-1	CASSLSGLDHNEQFF	TGTGCCAGCAGTTTATCGGGACTAGACCACAATGAGCAGTTCTTC
TRBD2	TRBV4-3	NA	TRBJ2-3	CASSQVQDSGGTQYF	TGCGCCAGCAGCCAAGTCCAGGACAGCGGGGGTACGCAGTATTTT
NA	TRBV2	NA	TRBJ2-3	CASSEARRDTQYF	TGTGCCAGCAGTGAGGCGAGGAGAGATACGCAGTATTTT
NA	TRBV20-1	NA	TRBJ2-1	CSARDRLVSSNEQFF	TGCAGTGCTAGAGACCGACTAGTCAGTTCAAATGAGCAGTTCTTC
TRBD1	TRBV10-3	NA	TRBJ1-1	CAISDTGALNTEAFF	TGTGCCATCAGTGATACAGGGGCCCTCAACACTGAAGCTTTCTTT
TRBD1	TRBV5-1	NA	TRBJ2-2	CASSPGTGVTTGELFF	TGCGCCAGCAGCCCCGGGACAGGGGTCACCACCGGGGAGCTGTTTTTT
NA	TRBV2	NA	TRBJ2-4	CASSDGSVQYF	TGTGCCAGCAGTGACGGGAGCGTTCAGTACTTC
NA	TRBV2	few	TRBJ1-2	CASSRRVDYGYTF	TGTGCCAGCAGCCGGAGAGTAGACTATGGCTACACCTTC
TRBD2	TRBV29-1	few	TRBJ2-3	CSVGTSGTTTDTQYF	TGCAGCGTAGGGACTAGCGGAACAACCACAGATACGCAGTATTTT
TRBD1	TRBV20-1	NA	TRBJ1-1	CSAVNRGRRGGTEAFF	TGTAGTGCTGTAAACAGGGGGCGCAGAGGAGGGACTGAAGCTTTCTTT
NA	TRBV12-5	few	TRBJ2-7	CATAISSSYEQYF	TGTGCCACAGCTATTTCCAGCTCCTACGAGCAGTACTTC
NA	TRBV6-1	NA	TRBJ1-6	CASSEVRAGASSYNSPLHF	TGTGCCAGCAGTGAAGTACGGGCAGGGGCGAGCTCCTATAATTCACCCCTCCACTTT
NA	TRBV5-1	NA	TRBJ1-1	CASSLNPGLTPPSAEAFF	TGCGCCAGCAGCTTGAACCCAGGGCTAACTCCGCCGAGCGCTGAAGCTTTCTTT
NA	TRBV27	few	TRBJ1-5	CASSLSGGDQPQHF	TGTGCCAGCAGTTTATCGGGGGGTGATCAGCCCCAGCATTTT
NA	TRBV20-1	NA	TRBJ1-1	CSASLHLIEAFF	TGCAGTGCTAGTCTCCATTTGATTGAAGCTTTCTTT
NA	TRBV24-1	NA	TRBJ2-1	CATSDSLATNEQFF	TGTGCCACCAGTGACTCCCTAGCTACCAATGAGCAGTTCTTC
TRBD2	TRBV20-1	NA	TRBJ2-1	CSARVVASGSQETQFF	TGCAGTGCTAGAGTGGTGGCTAGCGGTTCACAAGAGACCCAGTTCTTC
TRBD2	TRBV5-6	NA	TRBJ2-2	CASSLGLAGSGELFF	TGTGCCAGCAGCTTGGGACTAGCGGGGTCCGGGGAGCTGTTTTTT
NA	TRBV27	once	TRBJ2-3	CASSFGLRETDTQYF	TGTGCCAGCAGTTTCGGACTGCGGGAAACAGATACGCAGTATTTT
TRBD2	TRBV9	many	TRBJ2-3	CASSVTSGGHTDTQYF	TGTGCCAGCAGCGTTACTAGCGGGGGACACACAGATACGCAGTATTTT
TRBD1	TRBV27	NA	TRBJ1-4	CASSSGTALATNEKLFF	TGTGCCAGCAGTTCGGGGACAGCGCTAGCAACTAATGAAAAACTGTTTTTT
NA	TRBV20-1	few	TRBJ1-2	CSARDTLYGYTF	TGCAGTGCAAGGGACACCCTCTATGGCTACACCTTC
TRBD2	TRBV6-6	NA	TRBJ2-3	CASSSTSGSNEDTQYF	TGTGCCAGCAGTTCCACTAGCGGGAGTAATGAGGATACGCAGTATTTT
NA	TRBV6-1	NA	TRBJ1-1	CASKADPLANTEAFF	TGTGCCAGCAAGGCGGACCCTTTGGCGAACACTGAAGCTTTCTTT
NA	TRBV29-1	few	TRBJ2-1	CSVERWDEQFF	TGCAGCGTTGAAAGGTGGGATGAGCAGTTCTTC
NA	TRBV27	once	TRBJ2-7	CASRRQTAAYEQYF	TGTGCCAGCAGGCGGCAGACCGCTGCCTACGAGCAGTACTTC
TRBD1	TRBV2	NA	TRBJ1-2	CASSNPGQAEAGYGYTF	TGTGCCAGCAGTAATCCGGGACAGGCTGAAGCTGGGTATGGCTACACCTTC
NA	TRBV3-1	NA	TRBJ2-7	CASSQTQVGEQYF	TGTGCCAGCAGCCAAACTCAGGTGGGCGAGCAGTACTTC
TRBD1	TRBV14	few	TRBJ1-2	CASSPGQGFFGYTF	TGTGCCAGCAGCCCCGGACAGGGCTTCTTTGGCTACACCTTC
TRBD2	TRBV28	NA	TRBJ2-3	CASSLVGLASGPDTQYF	TGTGCCAGCAGTTTAGTGGGACTAGCTTCGGGCCCAGATACGCAGTATTTT
TRBD2	TRBV7-2	NA	TRBJ2-3	CASSFGGSSGADTQYF	TGTGCCAGCAGCTTCGGCGGGTCTAGCGGGGCAGATACGCAGTATTTT
TRBD1	TRBV20-1	NA	TRBJ2-7	CSAGRDRGREQYF	TGCAGTGCTGGCCGGGACAGGGGGCGCGAGCAGTACTTC
TRBD1	TRBV6-5	few	TRBJ2-3	CASYGTGRTDTQYF	TGTGCCAGCTACGGGACAGGGCGCACAGATACGCAGTATTTT
TRBD1	TRBV2	NA	TRBJ2-1	CARQGARTYNEQFF	TGTGCCAGACAGGGGGCGCGGACCTACAATGAGCAGTTCTTC
TRBD1	TRBV11-3	NA	TRBJ1-6	CASSSSRTGENSPLHF	TGTGCCAGCAGCTCCTCGAGGACAGGGGAAAATTCACCCCTCCACTTT
NA	TRBV7-2	once	TRBJ2-5	CASSLAVNEQYF	TGTGCCAGCAGCTTAGCCGTAAATGAGCAGTACTTC
TRBD1	TRBV29-1	NA	TRBJ2-7	CSVEVRGQGYEQYF	TGCAGCGTTGAAGTTAGGGGGCAGGGCTACGAGCAGTACTTC
TRBD2	TRBV10-3	NA	TRBJ2-7	CAISTATFRLAGASEQYF	TGTGCCATCAGCACGGCGACCTTTAGACTAGCGGGAGCGAGCGAGCAGTACTTC